The next 24 T cell receptor beta chains were all read from a single sample in a study of CD8 T cells in Susac syndrome (dated by TCRdb to between 2018 and 2021). Receptor amplification or capture employed the immunoSEQ multiplex PCR assay. RNA was extracted with the RNeasy kit and 0.5 to 1 ug was reverse transcribed using random hexamers. TCRdb took the public reads, trimmed them with fastp at Q25, ran MiXCR for clone calling and kept in-frame beta chains. Each entry is one CDR3 protein sequence, shown with its most common DNA and genes. The sample profile shows 110,000 or so distinct CDR3 sequences; roughly 97% of them were found once. Around 0.1% of the sample lies in the top ten. Sequenced input: CD4+ T cells from PBMCs. The receptors shown here come from a human donor in good health.

J is TRBJ2-7 and V is TRBV5-1; D ambiguous. Trimming removed 1 base from V and 2 bases from J, with 7 bases in between. This CDR3 is built from 13 residues. Germline assignment: CDR1 SGHRS and CDR2 YFSETQ. CDR3 coding DNA: TGCGCCAGCAGCTTGCCCCAAACCTACGAGCAGTACTTC. It is translated as CASSLPQTYEQYF. Full variable domain (rest looked up from reference TRBV5-1 and TRBJ2-7): KAGVTQTPRYLIKTRGQQVTLSCSPISGHRSVSWYQQTPGQGLQFLFEYFSETQRNKGNFPGRFSGRQFSNSRSEMNVSTLELGDSALYLCASSLPQTYEQYFGPGTRLTVT.

V gene TRBV6-1 combines with J gene TRBJ1-2; D remains ambiguous. Germline-derived CDR1 and CDR2 are MNHNS and SASEGT. V was clipped by 5 bases and J by 0 bases, with 4 bases between them. This CDR3 is 12 amino acids long. CDR3 nucleotides: TGTGCCAGCAGTCAGGCTAACTATGGCTACACCTTC. This codes for CASSQANYGYTF.

V gene TRBV5-1 combines with J gene TRBJ2-3; D gene unclear. The germline V gene has CDR1 SGHRS and CDR2 YFSETQ. V shed 4 bases and J shed 2 bases, with 17 bases lying between them. The CDR3 runs 16 residues. This CDR3 is CASSPRAEQVTDTQYF. Here the CDR3 DNA reads TGCGCCAGCAGCCCTAGGGCGGAGCAGGTCACAGATACGCAGTATTTT. Drawing the rest from reference TRBV5-1 and TRBJ2-3, the complete variable domain is KAGVTQTPRYLIKTRGQQVTLSCSPISGHRSVSWYQQTPGQGLQFLFEYFSETQRNKGNFPGRFSGRQFSNSRSEMNVSTLELGDSALYLCASSPRAEQVTDTQYFGPGTRLTVL.

This chain uses TRBV20-1 with TRBJ2-2; no firm D call. Germline values: CDR1 DFQATT, CDR2 SNEGSKA (reference sequence). CDR3 length equals 13 residues. Trimming cost V 1 base and J 1 base, with 4 bases left between them. CDR3 bases: TGCAGTGCTAGAGGGAGGAACACCGGGGAGCTGTTTTTT. Residues: CSARGRNTGELFF.

J is TRBJ2-5 and V is TRBV30; D assignment may be TRBD1 or TRBD2 (5 bases each). The CDR3 extends over 13 amino acids. Germline V lookup: CDR1 GTSNPN, CDR2 SVGIG (reference sequence). V lost 1 base, J lost 4 bases, and 10 bases lay in between. CDR3 bases: TGTGCCTGGAGTGAAACTAGGGGAGAGACCCAGTACTTC. Protein: CAWSETRGETQYF.

The chain recombines TRBV27 with TRBJ2-3, with 7 bases that match TRBD1. Germline CDR1 MNHEY, CDR2 SMNVEV (reference sequence). J lost 4 bases, V lost 5 bases, and 6 bases had no gene match. The CDR3 runs to 14 residues. The CDR3 nucleotides read TGTGCCAGCAGTCTGAACAGGGGTGCAGATACGCAGTATTTT. The encoded protein is CASSLNRGADTQYF.

The chain uses TRBV12-3 or TRBV12-4 and TRBJ2-7; 8 nucleotides align to TRBD1. This CDR3 has 14 residues. With V trimmed by 5 bases and J by 2 bases, 5 bases remained unmatched. The DNA of the CDR3 is TGTGCCAGCAGTCCCCAGACAGGGGCCTACGAGCAGTACTTC. This codes for CASSPQTGAYEQYF.

The CDR3 region has the DNA TGCGCCAGCAGTTTCGGTCCGGGAAAACCGAAGTACAATGAGCAGTTCTTC. Protein sequence: CASSFGPGKPKYNEQFF. The rearrangement uses TRBV4-1 and TRBJ2-1; perhaps TRBD2 as D (5 bases). The V gene's germline CDR1 is MGHRA and CDR2 YSYEKL. The CDR3 is 17 amino acids. V lost 6 bases, J lost 4 bases, and 22 bases lay in between.

The chain employs TRBV29-1 and TRBJ1-1; 8 nucleotides align to TRBD1. Germline-derived CDR1 and CDR2 are SQVTM and ANQGSEA. The CDR3 is made up of 12 amino acids. The V segment lost 5 bases and the J segment 8 bases; nucleotides outside the gene matches: 7. Here the CDR3 reads CSVKRQGTEAFF. The CDR3 DNA reads TGCAGCGTTAAGAGACAGGGGACCGAAGCTTTCTTT.

The chain carries TRBV24-1 and TRBJ2-3; D might be TRBD1 or TRBD2, each matching 5 bases. The CDR3 is made up of 14 amino acids. The germline gives CDR1 KGHDR, CDR2 SFDVKD. V was shortened by 3 bases and J by 6 bases, with 12 bases between the two germline ends. CDR3 sequence (DNA): TGTGCCACCAGTGATGCGACCGGGACGGATACGCAGTATTTT. Translating gives CATSDATGTDTQYF.

V is TRBV27 and J is TRBJ2-3; D remains ambiguous. The CDR3 is made up of 14 amino acids. Germline-derived CDR1 and CDR2 are MNHEY and SMNVEV (reference sequence). Trimming pared 5 bases from V and 4 bases from J, leaving 13 bases between. The DNA for the CDR3 is TGTGCCAGCAGTCCAACCTCCACCCCAGATACGCAGTATTTT. It specifies CASSPTSTPDTQYF.

V is TRBV7-9 and J is TRBJ1-4; D gene ambiguous. Germline CDR1 SEHNR, CDR2 FQNEAQ (reference sequence). The CDR3 has 12 amino acids. Trimming stripped 5 bases from V and 8 bases from J, with 9 bases between. The CDR3 DNA reads TGTGCCAGCAGCGAGGGTTGGGAAAAACTGTTTTTT. Amino acid sequence: CASSEGWEKLFF.

The chain employs TRBV4-1 and TRBJ1-4; D is uncertain. CDR1 is MGHRA, CDR2 YSYEKL, per germline. V gave up 4 bases and J gave up 3 bases, with 12 bases separating them. This CDR3 region has 15 residues. Here the CDR3 reads CASSPGRAPNEKLFF. The CDR3 DNA is TGCGCCAGCAGCCCCGGGAGAGCCCCTAATGAAAAACTGTTTTTT.

The chain combines TRBV4-2 with TRBJ2-5; D remains ambiguous. Germline loops: CDR1 LGHNA, CDR2 YNFKEQ. This CDR3 has 14 amino acids. V lost 0 bases and J 2 bases, leaving 7 bases between the germline ends. The chain's CDR3 is CASSQEGSQETQYF. CDR3 sequence (DNA): TGTGCCAGCAGCCAAGAGGGGTCTCAAGAGACCCAGTACTTC.

The V gene is TRBV3-1, the J gene TRBJ2-3; 7 bases map to TRBD1. The J segment lost 0 bases and the V segment lost 4 bases, leaving 7 bases of the junction unmatched. The CDR3 spans 16 residues. Germline lookup yields CDR1 LGHDT and CDR2 YNNKEL (reference sequence). CDR3 loop: CASSLTGTASTDTQYF. Here the CDR3 DNA reads TGTGCCAGCAGCCTTACCGGGACAGCTAGCACAGATACGCAGTATTTT.

The V call is TRBV19, the J call TRBJ1-2, with TRBD1 identical over 8 bases. With 3 bases clipped from V and 8 bases from J, the junction kept 8 bases outside the gene matches. The CDR3 runs to 14 residues. The V gene's germline CDR1 is LNHDA and CDR2 SQIVND (reference sequence). CDR3 coding DNA: TGTGCCAGTAGTATCTCGGGGACAGGCGGGGGCTACACCTTC. It translates to CASSISGTGGGYTF.

The chain combines TRBV4-2 with TRBJ1-3; D unclear. V was pared by 3 bases and J by 0 bases, with 15 bases between. The CDR3 has 17 residues. Germline CDR1 LGHNA, CDR2 YNFKEQ. The CDR3 loop is CASSQRPHTYSGNTIYF. Written as DNA, the CDR3 is TGTGCCAGCAGCCAGCGGCCCCACACCTACTCTGGAAACACCATATATTTT.

The chain uses TRBV5-1 and TRBJ2-3; 8 positions match TRBD1. The length of the CDR3 is 15 residues. Germline CDR1 and CDR2: SGHRS and YFSETQ. V lost 4 bases, J lost 3 bases, and 7 bases stayed unmatched. The CDR3 nucleotides are TGCGCCAGCAGCCTGGGACAGGAGGGGACAGATACGCAGTATTTT. This sequence encodes CASSLGQEGTDTQYF.

CDR3 DNA: TGTGCCAGCAGCTTAACGCCGGGAGCCCCTAACTATGGCTACACCTTC. Translating it yields CASSLTPGAPNYGYTF. The rearrangement links TRBV7-2 to TRBJ1-2, with D hard to call. This CDR3 comprises 16 residues. The V end was cut by 2 bases, the J end by 0 bases, with 13 bases between. Germline V gene data show CDR1 as SGHTA and CDR2 as FQGNSA.

This clonotype showed up just once. The J gene is TRBJ2-7, the V gene TRBV4-3; 8 positions agree with TRBD2. The V gene's germline CDR1 is LGHNA and CDR2 YSLEER. V lost 2 bases and J lost 0; bases outside the gene matches: 12. The CDR3 spans 18 residues. This CDR3 reads CASSQKGASGCSSYEQYF. The DNA of the CDR3 is TGCGCCAGCAGCCAAAAAGGGGCTAGCGGGTGTAGCTCCTACGAGCAGTACTTC.

The chain has TRBV7-2 and TRBJ1-1; D ambiguous. With 3 bases removed from V and 1 base from J, the gap between germline ends came to 12 bases. Per germline, CDR1 SGHTA and CDR2 FQGNSA. CDR3 size: 15 residues. The CDR3 nucleotides read TGTGCCAGCAGCTTTCGTCAGGATCGGAACACTGAAGCTTTCTTT. Amino acids: CASSFRQDRNTEAFF.

The chain carries TRBV7-3 and TRBJ2-2; no clear D. The V gene lost 4 bases and the J gene lost 6 bases, with 21 bases spanning the gap. CDR1 is SGHTA, CDR2 FQGTGA, per germline. The CDR3 runs 17 residues. The CDR3 nucleotides read TGTGCCAGCAGCTCTAAAGGGCCCCAGCCTGGCGCCGGGGAGCTGTTTTTT. It encodes CASSSKGPQPGAGELFF.

The chain uses TRBV5-1 and TRBJ2-6, with TRBD1 identical over 9 bases. J was trimmed by 13 bases and V by 4 bases; bases with no gene match: 9. CDR3 size: 14 residues. The V gene's germline CDR1 is SGHRS and CDR2 YFSETQ. In nucleotides, the CDR3 is TGCGCCAGCAGCCCCGGGACAGGGACTTTAGTCCTGACTTTC. It specifies CASSPGTGTLVLTF.

The chain has TRBV5-1 and TRBJ1-1, with D hard to call. The CDR3 covers 15 residues. In germline, CDR1 is SGHRS, CDR2 YFSETQ. The V end lost 0 bases, the J end lost 0 bases, and 9 bases lay between the germline ends. The CDR3 DNA sequence: TGCGCCAGCAGCTTGGACGGAGTAATGAACACTGAAGCTTTCTTT. Its translation is CASSLDGVMNTEAFF.